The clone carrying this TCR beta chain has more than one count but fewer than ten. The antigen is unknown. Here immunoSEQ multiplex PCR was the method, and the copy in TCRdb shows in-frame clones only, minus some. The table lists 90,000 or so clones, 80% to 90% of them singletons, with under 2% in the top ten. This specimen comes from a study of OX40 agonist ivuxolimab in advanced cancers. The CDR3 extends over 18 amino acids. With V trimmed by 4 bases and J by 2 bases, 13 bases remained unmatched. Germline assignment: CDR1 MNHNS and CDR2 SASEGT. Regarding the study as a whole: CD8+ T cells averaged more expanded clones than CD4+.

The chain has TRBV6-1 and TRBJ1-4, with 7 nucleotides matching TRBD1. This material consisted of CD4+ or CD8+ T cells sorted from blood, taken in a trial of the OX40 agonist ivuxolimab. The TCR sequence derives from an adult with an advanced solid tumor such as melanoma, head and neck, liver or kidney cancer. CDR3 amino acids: CASSGIYRDSWTNEKLFF. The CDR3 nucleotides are TGTGCCAGCAGTGGTATATATAGGGACAGTTGGACTAATGAAAAACTGTTTTTT.